The 19 T cell receptor beta chains given below trace back to one sample, sequenced in a study of response to subunit inactivated influenza vaccine. TCRdb reprocessed the RT-PCR reads with MiXCR, giving one entry per CDR3 protein. The sample lists about 780,000 distinct CDR3 sequences, approximately 17% occurring once. Sample: PBMCs from blood, taken about 5 days after vaccination. Receptors were obtained from a man aged 50 or older who received an inactivated influenza vaccine.

This clonotype was observed many times. The chain joins TRBV29-1 to TRBJ1-1, with D hard to call. This CDR3 spans 10 amino acids. The germline CDR1 and CDR2 sequences are SQVTM and ANQGSEA. V was shortened by 3 bases and J by 5 bases, with 4 bases between the two germline ends. Here the CDR3 DNA reads TGCAGCGTTGATTCTACTGAAGCTTTCTTT. It yields the protein CSVDSTEAFF.

Ten or more counts support this clonotype. The CDR3 spells CSVRLSAGEQFF. The CDR3 nucleotides read TGCAGCGTTCGGCTCTCCGCGGGTGAGCAGTTCTTC. The chain combines TRBV29-1 with TRBJ2-1; TRBD2 might be the D (5 bases). The CDR3 contains 12 residues. V dropped 5 bases and J dropped 9 bases, with 14 bases sitting between them. Germline V gene data show CDR1 as SQVTM and CDR2 as ANQGSEA.

This chain uses TRBV6-1 with TRBJ2-3, with TRBD2 matching over 10 bases. The CDR3 is 16 amino acids. Germline CDR1 reads MNHNS; CDR2 reads SASEGT. Germline trimming cut 7 bases from V and 0 bases from J; bases unmatched to any gene: 7. CDR3 coding DNA: TGTGCCAGCAAAGTACTAGCGGGGTTGAGCACAGATACGCAGTATTTT. Translating gives CASKVLAGLSTDTQYF.

In its sample, this clonotype was seen a few times. CDR3 bases: TGTGCCAGCAGCCAAGGGGAACTAGCGGAGGCGGGGACCCAGTACTTC. It translates to CASSQGELAEAGTQYF. J is TRBJ2-5 and V is TRBV3-1, with TRBD2 identical over 8 bases. The CDR3 is 16 residues long. V was clipped by 1 base and J by 7 bases; unmatched bases: 11. CDR1 is LGHDT and CDR2 is YNNKEL in the germline V gene (reference sequence).

There are many counts of this clonotype. This chain joins TRBV7-9 and TRBJ2-2; 8 bases map to TRBD1. This CDR3 is built from 16 residues. Germline V CDR1 and CDR2: SEHNR, FQNEAQ (reference sequence). V lost 3 bases, J lost 2 bases, and 5 bases stayed unmatched. The CDR3 is CASSFPGQGNTGELFF. CDR3 bases: TGTGCCAGCAGCTTTCCCGGACAGGGTAACACCGGGGAGCTGTTTTTT.

This clonotype was counted only a few times. The chain has TRBV7-3 and TRBJ2-5; D may match TRBD1 or TRBD2 (5 bases each). With 5 bases removed from V and 5 bases from J, the gap between germline ends came to 18 bases. Germline V gene sequence: CDR1 SGHTA, CDR2 FQGTGA. The CDR3 totals 15 residues. The CDR3 spells CASSLFTGTRETQYF. Here the CDR3 DNA reads TGTGCCAGCAGCCTTTTCACCGGGACCCGGGAGACCCAGTACTTC.

This clonotype has only a few counts. The CDR3 region is CSAGVGGGTDTQYF. The CDR3 bases are TGCAGTGCAGGTGTGGGTGGGGGAACAGATACGCAGTATTTT. The chain uses TRBV20-1 and TRBJ2-3; either TRBD1 or TRBD2 may fit D (5 bases each). Trimming cost V 6 bases and J 3 bases, with 16 bases left between them. This CDR3 has 14 residues. Germline loops: CDR1 DFQATT, CDR2 SNEGSKA (reference sequence).

Here the CDR3 DNA reads TGTGCCTGGAGTACAGGGTTTAACGAGCAGTACTTC. This sequence encodes CAWSTGFNEQYF. The rearrangement links TRBV30 to TRBJ2-7; a possible D gene is TRBD1 (6 bases). V was shortened by 2 bases and J by 5 bases, with 10 bases between the two germline ends. Per germline, CDR1 GTSNPN and CDR2 SVGIG (reference sequence). The CDR3 has 12 residues.

This clonotype appeared a few times. V and J are TRBV6-5 and TRBJ1-2, with D possibly being TRBD1 (5 bases). The V gene's germline CDR1 is MNHEY and CDR2 SVGAGI. The germline V and J ends were trimmed by 0 bases and 0 bases, with 11 bases remaining between them. CDR3 length equals 16 residues. The CDR3 is CASSYSWGTSNYGYTF. The CDR3, as DNA: TGTGCCAGCAGTTACTCCTGGGGCACCTCTAACTATGGCTACACCTTC.

This chain connects TRBV20-1 to TRBJ2-5, with TRBD1 matching over 8 bases. The J segment lost 3 bases and the V segment lost 5 bases, leaving 5 bases of the junction unmatched. The V gene's germline CDR1 is DFQATT and CDR2 SNEGSKA (reference sequence). The CDR3 totals 13 residues. The CDR3 region is CSARGQVKETQYF. The DNA of the CDR3 is TGCAGTGCTCGGGGACAGGTTAAAGAGACCCAGTACTTC.

This clonotype was counted between two and nine times. The CDR3 here is CASATHAGGTDTQYF. For the CDR3, the DNA is TGTGCCAGCGCCACGCATGCGGGAGGTACAGATACGCAGTATTTT. This rearrangement joins TRBV6-4 to TRBJ2-3; TRBD2 aligns across 8 bases. The CDR3 sequence is 15 residues long. Germline V gene data show CDR1 as MRHNA and CDR2 as SNTAGT. J lost 3 bases, V lost 8 bases, and 10 bases had no gene match.

This clonotype turned up a few times. The chain links TRBV9 to TRBJ2-1; 7 bases align to TRBD1. CDR1 SGDLS and CDR2 YYNGEE come from the germline V gene. There are 14 residues in the CDR3. V dropped 0 bases and J dropped 8; count of bases not matched to a gene: 5. CDR3 sequence (DNA): TGTGCCAGCAGCGTAGACGGGACAGTATATGAGCAGTTCTTC. Translation gives CASSVDGTVYEQFF.

This clonotype has at least ten counts. The chain employs TRBV12-3 or TRBV12-4 and TRBJ2-1, with a tentative D call TRBD2 (6 bases). The V end lost 1 base, the J end lost 15 bases, and 10 bases lay between the germline ends. The CDR3 runs to 11 residues. CDR3 amino acids: CASSLGGVGFF. CDR3 coding DNA: TGTGCCAGCAGTTTAGGGGGGGTGGGGTTCTTC.

The chain combines TRBV12-3 or TRBV12-4 with TRBJ1-3; unclear D gene. V lost 5 bases and J 2 bases, leaving 16 bases between the germline ends. The CDR3 is made up of 16 amino acids. CDR3 residues: CASSPRQRSTGNTIYF. The CDR3 bases are TGTGCCAGCAGTCCCCGACAAAGATCGACTGGAAACACCATATATTTT.

This chain links TRBV20-1 with TRBJ2-3; TRBD2 might be the D (6 bases). The V end lost 5 bases, the J end lost 5 bases, and 20 bases lay between the germline ends. There are 15 residues in the CDR3. Germline V gene data show CDR1 as DFQATT and CDR2 as SNEGSKA (reference sequence). The CDR3 DNA sequence: TGCAGTGCTGACGCGGCCGGTGGGGGGATAGATACGCAGTATTTT. It translates to CSADAAGGGIDTQYF.

This chain uses TRBV6-2 or TRBV6-3 with TRBJ2-7, with a tentative D call TRBD2 (5 bases). This CDR3 spans 16 amino acids. V was clipped by 0 bases and J by 0 bases, with 12 bases between them. Germline CDR1 MNHEY, CDR2 SVGEGT. CDR3 sequence reads: CASSYSKVSVSYEQYF. CDR3 DNA: TGTGCCAGCAGTTACTCGAAGGTTAGCGTCTCCTACGAGCAGTACTTC.

This sequence joins TRBV3-1 and TRBJ2-7; 13 bases fit TRBD2. Germline V gene lookup returns CDR1 LGHDT and CDR2 YNNKEL (reference sequence). The CDR3 sequence is 16 residues long. The trim removed 4 bases at V and 2 bases at J, leaving 5 bases unmatched. CDR3 region: CASSRPGLAGAYEQYF. The CDR3 DNA is TGTGCCAGCAGCCGCCCCGGACTAGCGGGAGCCTACGAGCAGTACTTC.

This clonotype was seen more than once but under ten times. The chain has TRBV29-1 and TRBJ1-2; D not certain. The CDR3 totals 11 residues. The V gene lost 4 bases and the J gene lost 3 bases, with 6 bases spanning the gap. Looked up from germline, CDR1 is SQVTM and CDR2 is ANQGSEA. The CDR3 region is CSVGADYGYTF. The CDR3 DNA reads as TGCAGCGTTGGGGCAGACTATGGCTACACCTTC.

This clonotype was detected a few times. The rearrangement links TRBV10-3 to TRBJ2-5; D might be TRBD1 or TRBD2, each matching 5 bases. V was cut by 11 bases and J by 4 bases, with 11 bases left in between. The CDR3 is made up of 11 amino acids. Per germline, CDR1 ENHRY and CDR2 SYGVKD. CDR3 sequence reads: CAVGTSETQYF. The CDR3 region has the DNA TGTGCCGTTGGGACCTCAGAGACCCAGTACTTC.